The TCR beta chain under discussion was sequenced for a study of blood T cell repertoires in COVID-19. As handled by the study authors: Nucleated cell counts were estimated from reference gene primer amplification. Repertoires were generated with immunoSEQ multiplex PCR, while TCRdb's copy carries only in-frame clones and drops some. That table gives V, J and clone size, and the DNA gave D and trimming. Seen here are about 330,000 clones, about nine tenths observed once, and the top ten hold more than 7.5%. This clone was seen a single time. The sequenced sample consisted of peripheral blood. The sequence derives from a man between 25 and 39 years old with COVID-19, enrolled during active disease.

CDR3 protein: CASSPGTGSEKLFF. The CDR3 nucleotides read TGTGCCAGCAGCCCCGGGACAGGGAGCGAAAAACTGTTTTTT. The V gene is TRBV2, the J gene TRBJ1-4; the match to TRBD1 covers 9 bases. J gave up 8 bases and V 6 bases, and 7 bases lay outside the gene matches. The CDR3 is 14 residues long. CDR1 is SNHLY, CDR2 FYNNEI, per germline.